This entry features one TCR beta chain sequence. Produced via immunoSEQ multiplex PCR; TCRdb's table is partial and in-frame only. The data contain about 67,000 clones, 80% to 90% of them singletons. These data are taken from a study of blood T cell repertoires in COVID-19. V was shortened by 6 bases and J by 5 bases, with 13 bases between the two germline ends. The CDR3 length is 13 residues. Germline loops: CDR1 KGHSH, CDR2 LQKENI. The sequence was collected from a man in his fifties or sixties with active COVID-19. The V call is TRBV18, the J call TRBJ1-1, with TRBD1 as a possible D gene (6 bases). The sample consisted of peripheral blood. CDR3 in amino acids: CASSQGYGTEAFF. The CDR3 nucleotides are TGTGCCAGCTCGCAGGGGTATGGAACTGAAGCTTTCTTT.